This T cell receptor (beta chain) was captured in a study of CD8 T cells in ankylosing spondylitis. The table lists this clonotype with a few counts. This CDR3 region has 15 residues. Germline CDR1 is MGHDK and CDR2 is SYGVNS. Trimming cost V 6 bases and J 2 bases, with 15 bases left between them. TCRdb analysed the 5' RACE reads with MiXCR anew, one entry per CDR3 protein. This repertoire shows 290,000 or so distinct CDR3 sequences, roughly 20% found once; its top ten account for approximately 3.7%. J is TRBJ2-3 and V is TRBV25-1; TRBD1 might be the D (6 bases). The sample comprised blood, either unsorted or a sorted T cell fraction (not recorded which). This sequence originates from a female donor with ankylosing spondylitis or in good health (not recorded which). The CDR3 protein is CASSPGHPLTDTQYF. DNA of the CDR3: TGTGCCAGCAGCCCGGGACACCCGCTCACAGATACGCAGTATTTT.